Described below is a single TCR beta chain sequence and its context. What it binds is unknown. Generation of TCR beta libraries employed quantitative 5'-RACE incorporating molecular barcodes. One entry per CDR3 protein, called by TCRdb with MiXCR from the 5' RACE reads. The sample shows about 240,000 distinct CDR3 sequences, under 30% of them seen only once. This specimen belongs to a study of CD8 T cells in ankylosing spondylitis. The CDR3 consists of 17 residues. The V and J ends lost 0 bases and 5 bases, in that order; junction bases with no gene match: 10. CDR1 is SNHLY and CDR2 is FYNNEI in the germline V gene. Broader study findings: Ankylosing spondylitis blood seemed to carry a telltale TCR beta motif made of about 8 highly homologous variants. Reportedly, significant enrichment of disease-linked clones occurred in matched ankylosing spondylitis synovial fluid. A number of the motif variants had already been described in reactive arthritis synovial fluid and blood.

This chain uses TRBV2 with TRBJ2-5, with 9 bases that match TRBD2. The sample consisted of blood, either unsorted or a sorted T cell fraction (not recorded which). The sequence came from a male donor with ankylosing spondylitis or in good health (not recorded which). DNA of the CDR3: TGTGCCAGCAGTGAAGCGCGTGGCGGGGGGGCTTGGGAGACCCAGTACTTC. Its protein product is CASSEARGGGAWETQYF.